A selection of T cell receptor beta chains follows, all from one sample in a study of blood T cell repertoires in COVID-19. This table comes from immunoSEQ multiplex PCR, and its TCRdb copy is limited to in-frame clones, with some not included. This table holds 200,000 to 250,000 clones, around 87% found once. The sample consisted of peripheral blood. The receptors were gathered from a woman under 40 who had recovered from COVID-19. Each CDR3 is given with its conserved first and last residue. The order of the fields is V gene, D gene, clone size, CDR3 length, J gene, CDR3 protein, CDR3 DNA. A D gene is named only where the DNA matches it firmly. Expanded clones are given a class, and other clones once, few, many or no size at all.

TRBV19,NA,few,15,TRBJ2-3,CASNSLGAAVDTQYF,TGTGCCAGTAACTCACTTGGGGCCGCCGTCGATACGCAGTATTTT
TRBV7-3,TRBD2,NA,15,TRBJ2-1,CASSPLAGGPNEQFF,TGTGCCAGCAGCCCGCTAGCGGGGGGGCCTAATGAGCAGTTCTTC
TRBV14,NA,NA,13,TRBJ1-2,CASSPTGQVGYTF,TGTGCCAGCAGCCCGACAGGCCAGGTTGGCTACACCTTC
TRBV3-1/TRBV3-2,TRBD1,NA,13,TRBJ2-1,CASSRTGDNEQFF,TGTGCCAGCAGCCGGACAGGGGACAATGAGCAGTTCTTC
TRBV25-1,TRBD1,NA,15,TRBJ1-1,CASSDPGQGRTEAFF,TGTGCCAGCAGTGATCCGGGACAGGGAAGGACTGAAGCTTTCTTT
TRBV6-5,TRBD1,few,15,TRBJ1-2,CASSYTGTGDYGYTF,TGTGCCAGCAGTTACACCGGGACAGGGGACTATGGCTACACCTTC
TRBV2,NA,NA,13,TRBJ1-1,CAAQVDMNTEAFF,TGTGCCGCCCAGGTAGACATGAACACTGAAGCTTTCTTT
TRBV30,NA,once,11,TRBJ1-2,CAWSGGAGYTF,TGTGCCTGGAGTGGCGGGGCTGGCTACACCTTC
TRBV10-2,NA,NA,16,TRBJ2-4,CASSVWGQDVKNIQYF,TGCGCCAGCAGTGTATGGGGCCAGGATGTCAAAAACATTCAGTACTTC
TRBV25-1,NA,NA,15,TRBJ2-3,CASSDDYTGTDTQYF,TGTGCCAGCAGTGACGACTATACAGGGACAGATACGCAGTATTTT
TRBV15,NA,NA,15,TRBJ2-1,CATSRDRGTRNEQFF,TGTGCCACCAGCAGAGATAGGGGCACGAGAAATGAGCAGTTCTTC
TRBV7-9,TRBD1,NA,15,TRBJ2-2,CASRQTGARPGELFF,TGTGCCAGCAGGCAGACAGGGGCCCGCCCCGGGGAGCTGTTTTTT
TRBV7-9,TRBD2,NA,14,TRBJ2-5,CASSRTSGVETQYF,TGTGCCAGCAGCCGGACTAGCGGCGTGGAGACCCAGTACTTC
TRBV6-4,TRBD2,NA,15,TRBJ2-3,CASSEGRGDTDTQYF,TGTGCCAGCAGTGAAGGGCGGGGGGACACAGATACGCAGTATTTT
TRBV7-3,NA,NA,15,TRBJ2-1,CASSSPGRGYNEQFF,TGTGCCAGCAGCTCACCGGGCAGGGGCTACAATGAGCAGTTCTTC
TRBV19,NA,NA,14,TRBJ2-3,CASSIDGSGDTQYF,TGTGCCAGTAGTATCGATGGGAGCGGAGATACGCAGTATTTT
TRBV6-1,NA,NA,15,TRBJ2-1,CASSEAGQHYNEQFF,TGTGCCAGCAGTGAAGCGGGACAACACTACAATGAGCAGTTCTTC
TRBV9,TRBD2,NA,16,TRBJ2-5,CASSLGAGDVAETQYF,TGTGCCAGCAGTCTGGGAGCGGGGGACGTGGCAGAGACCCAGTACTTC
TRBV6-5,NA,NA,15,TRBJ1-1,CASSYVGRTNTEAFF,TGTGCCAGCAGTTACGTCGGCAGGACTAACACTGAAGCTTTCTTT
TRBV2,NA,few,15,TRBJ1-6,CASSEFHSSNSPLHF,TGTGCCAGCAGTGAGTTCCACAGCTCTAATTCACCCCTCCACTTT
TRBV12-3/TRBV12-4,TRBD1,NA,13,TRBJ2-4,CASRGQPKNIQYF,TGTGCCAGCAGGGGACAGCCCAAAAACATTCAGTACTTC
TRBV9,TRBD1,few,14,TRBJ1-1,CASSSSGQSTEAFF,TGTGCCAGCAGCTCCTCGGGACAGAGTACTGAAGCTTTCTTT
TRBV5-5,TRBD1,NA,16,TRBJ2-7,CASNPQEGTGLYEQYF,TGTGCCAGCAATCCTCAGGAAGGGACAGGGTTGTACGAGCAGTACTTC
TRBV9,TRBD1,NA,14,TRBJ2-5,CASSTWDRGETQYF,TGTGCCAGCAGCACCTGGGACAGGGGAGAGACCCAGTACTTC
TRBV3-1/TRBV3-2,NA,NA,16,TRBJ2-3,CASSQDGRGRTDTQYF,TGTGCCAGCAGCCAAGACGGCCGGGGTAGGACAGATACGCAGTATTTT
TRBV7-9,NA,NA,16,TRBJ1-3,CASSHSLESSGNTIYF,TGTGCCAGCAGCCATTCTCTTGAGAGCTCTGGAAACACCATATATTTT
TRBV7-2,NA,NA,14,TRBJ2-5,CASSLARRVGNQYF,TGTGCCAGCAGCTTAGCGCGGAGGGTGGGGAACCAGTACTTC
TRBV18,TRBD1,NA,16,TRBJ1-6,CASSPRAGTDNSPLHF,TGTGCCAGCTCACCAAGAGCTGGGACAGATAATTCACCCCTCCACTTT
TRBV12-5,NA,NA,13,TRBJ1-2,CASGTGGGYGYTF,TGTGCTAGTGGTACAGGCGGGGGCTATGGCTACACCTTC
TRBV3-1/TRBV3-2,TRBD2,once,18,TRBJ2-1,CASSQLGLAGRSYNEQFF,TGTGCCAGCAGCCAGCTGGGACTAGCGGGGCGATCCTACAATGAGCAGTTCTTC
TRBV5-4,TRBD2,NA,15,TRBJ2-2,CASSPGTSGAGELFF,TGTGCCAGCAGCCCCGGGACTAGCGGGGCCGGGGAGCTGTTTTTT
TRBV4-1,TRBD1,once,14,TRBJ2-5,CASSTGQGHETQYF,TGCGCCAGCAGCACGGGACAGGGTCATGAGACCCAGTACTTC